Following are 32 T cell receptor beta chains from one sample sequenced in a study of shared clonotypes between healthy human individuals. Assay: immunoSEQ multiplex PCR; the TCRdb copy retains only in-frame clones and omits some. Of approximately 2,300,000 clones listed, 80% to 95% are singletons. Sequenced: naive CD4+ T cells from PBMCs. The subset denotes: CD45RA+ positively selected. These TCRs come from a man aged 18 to 29 in good health. Some clones in this sample may be carry-over from other donors' samples.

The chain is built from TRBV7-2 and TRBJ2-1, with no clear D. V was cut by 5 bases and J by 0 bases, with 14 bases left in between. The CDR3 has 16 residues. Germline V CDR1 and CDR2: SGHTA, FQGNSA. The CDR3 spells CASSPRATSSYNEQFF. CDR3 DNA sequence: TGTGCCAGCAGCCCTCGGGCCACGAGCTCCTACAATGAGCAGTTCTTC.

The CDR3 region is CASSLATSGGYEQYF. The CDR3, as DNA: TGCGCCAGCAGCTTGGCTACTAGCGGGGGATACGAGCAGTACTTC. The chain uses TRBV5-1 and TRBJ2-7, with 11 bases identical to TRBD2. The V gene end was trimmed by 0 bases and the J gene end by 4 bases; junction bases not matched to a gene: 3. The germline gives CDR1 SGHRS, CDR2 YFSETQ. The CDR3 contains 15 residues.

In regard to this clone: At the DNA level, this CDR3 is encoded by other sequences in the same sample as well. The chain recombines TRBV18 with TRBJ2-2; 7 nucleotides align to TRBD1. The CDR3 has 15 residues. CDR1 is KGHSH, CDR2 LQKENI, per germline. The junction had 3 bases not matched to a gene; V was cut back by 5 bases and J by 0 bases. CDR3 coding DNA: TGTGCCAGCTCAACCGGACAGGCGAACACCGGGGAGCTGTTTTTT. Its protein product is CASSTGQANTGELFF. Looking up the rest from reference TRBV18 and TRBJ2-2 gives the full variable domain: NAGVMQNPRHLVRRRGQEARLRCSPMKGHSHVYWYRQLPEEGLKFMVYLQKENIIDESGMPKERFSAEFPKEGPSILRIQQVVRGDSAAYFCASSTGQANTGELFFGEGSRLTVL.

A remark on this clone: This specimen includes other DNA sequences encoding the same CDR3. This chain connects TRBV28 to TRBJ2-7, with D possibly matching TRBD2 (6 bases). CDR3 length equals 14 residues. The germline V gene encodes CDR1 MDHEN and CDR2 SYDVKM. Trimming took off 5 bases at V and 1 base at J, with 12 bases between the two ends. CDR3 in DNA: TGTGCCAGCAGTCGTACCGGGGGATCCTACGAGCAGTACTTC. As protein: CASSRTGGSYEQYF.

This rearrangement joins TRBV5-4 to TRBJ2-3; D is unclear. This CDR3 has 16 amino acids. V was cut by 0 bases and J by 0 bases, with 11 bases left in between. CDR1 and CDR2 from the germline V gene are SGHNT and YYREEE (reference sequence). DNA for the CDR3: TGTGCCAGCAGCTTGGCCGGCGGAGCTAGCACAGATACGCAGTATTTT. Residues: CASSLAGGASTDTQYF.

A single count supports this clone. The chain employs TRBV15 and TRBJ2-1, with D hard to call. Trimming removed 0 bases from V and 7 bases from J, with 10 bases in between. CDR1 and CDR2 (germline): LNHNV, YYDKDF (reference sequence). This CDR3 is built from 14 residues. CDR3 region: CATSRDKGQNEQFF. The CDR3 DNA sequence: TGTGCCACCAGCAGAGATAAAGGGCAGAATGAGCAGTTCTTC.

This chain uses TRBV5-1 with TRBJ1-2; D remains unclear. The CDR3 is 13 amino acids. The germline V and J ends were trimmed by 5 bases and 8 bases, with 16 bases remaining between them. CDR1 is SGHRS and CDR2 is YFSETQ in the germline V gene. CDR3 DNA sequence: TGCGCCAGCAGTGACGATCAGACGCGGGGCTACACCTTC. Residues: CASSDDQTRGYTF. Looking up the rest from reference TRBV5-1 and TRBJ1-2 gives the full variable domain: KAGVTQTPRYLIKTRGQQVTLSCSPISGHRSVSWYQQTPGQGLQFLFEYFSETQRNKGNFPGRFSGRQFSNSRSEMNVSTLELGDSALYLCASSDDQTRGYTFGSGTRLTVV.

The gene calls are TRBV10-3 and TRBJ2-7; TRBD1 aligns across 8 bases. Germline lookup yields CDR1 ENHRY and CDR2 SYGVKD. Unmatched junction bases numbered 8, after V lost 10 bases and J lost 6 bases. The CDR3 is made up of 12 amino acids. The CDR3 here is CATRTGPGEQYF. As DNA, the CDR3 is TGTGCCACCAGGACAGGGCCTGGCGAGCAGTACTTC.

The chain uses TRBV5-4 and TRBJ2-2; D uncertain. CDR3 length: 11 amino acids. From germline, CDR1 is SGHNT and CDR2 YYREEE (reference sequence). V lost 9 bases to trimming and J lost 5 bases, with 8 bases between them. The CDR3 DNA reads TGTGCCATCTCCCTAACCGGGGAGCTGTTTTTT. This gives the protein CAISLTGELFF.

The rearrangement uses TRBV30 and TRBJ2-4; D might be TRBD1 (5 bases). V gave up 3 bases and J gave up 7 bases, with 16 bases separating them. The length of the CDR3 is 14 residues. Germline values: CDR1 GTSNPN, CDR2 SVGIG (reference sequence). The CDR3 nucleotides are TGTGCCTGGAGACCTCCCCAGGGTATCAACATTCAGTACTTC. Its protein product is CAWRPPQGINIQYF.

About this clone itself: Other DNA sequences in the same sample also yield this CDR3. This chain links TRBV9 with TRBJ2-2; 8 bases match TRBD2. Trimming at V came to 4 bases and at J to 1 base, leaving 6 bases not matched to a gene. From germline, CDR1 is SGDLS and CDR2 YYNGEE. This CDR3 has 16 residues. The CDR3 reads CASSPRGGVNTGELFF. The CDR3 nucleotides read TGTGCCAGCAGCCCCCGGGGGGGGGTGAACACCGGGGAGCTGTTTTTT.

This sequence joins TRBV19 and TRBJ2-5; D is possibly TRBD2 (7 bases). The V gene's germline CDR1 is LNHDA and CDR2 SQIVND (reference sequence). This CDR3 contains 14 residues. V gave up 6 bases and J gave up 5 bases, with 16 bases separating them. The CDR3 DNA follows: TGTGCCAGTAGAGGAGCGGAGGGGGGGGAGACCCAGTACTTC. It is translated as CASRGAEGGETQYF.

The gene calls are TRBV7-2 and TRBJ2-3; 9 bases agree with TRBD2. CDR1 and CDR2 (germline): SGHTA, FQGNSA. The CDR3 covers 16 residues. The V segment lost 6 bases and the J segment 3 bases; nucleotides outside the gene matches: 10. The CDR3 DNA reads TGTGCCAGCAGTCTAGCGGGGACTACCCCAACAGATACGCAGTATTTT. Its translation: CASSLAGTTPTDTQYF.

The chain's CDR3 is CASSTSWGRKDEQFF. The CDR3 region has the DNA TGTGCCAGCAGCACGTCCTGGGGGAGGAAGGATGAGCAGTTCTTC. The chain recombines TRBV6-5 with TRBJ2-1, with a possible D match to TRBD2 (6 bases). The ends were cut back, 6 bases at V and 8 bases at J, with 20 bases in the middle. The CDR3 loop spans 15 amino acids. The germline V gene has CDR1 MNHEY and CDR2 SVGAGI.

The rearrangement uses TRBV5-6 and TRBJ1-2; TRBD1 aligns across 7 bases. V dropped 5 bases and J dropped 3; count of bases not matched to a gene: 10. CDR1 and CDR2 from the germline V gene are SGHDT and YYEEEE. The CDR3 covers 15 residues. The CDR3 here is CASRYARGTDYGYTF. The CDR3 coding sequence is TGTGCCAGCAGGTATGCCCGGGGGACAGACTATGGCTACACCTTC. Based on the CDR3 plus reference TRBV5-6 and TRBJ1-2, the full variable domain is DAGVTQSPTHLIKTRGQQVTLRCSPKSGHDTVSWYQQALGQGPQFIFQYYEEEERQRGNFPDRFSGHQFPNYSSELNVNALLLGDSALYLCASRYARGTDYGYTFGSGTRLTVV.

V gene TRBV11-2 combines with J gene TRBJ1-1; maybe TRBD1 (5 bases). The V gene lost 3 bases and the J gene lost 8 bases, with 13 bases spanning the gap. There are 13 residues in the CDR3. Germline CDR1 is SGHAT and CDR2 is FQNNGV. CDR3 DNA sequence: TGTGCCAGCAGCTTCTGGGAATGGGGCGAAGCTTTCTTT. This sequence encodes CASSFWEWGEAFF.

The gene calls are TRBV19 and TRBJ2-7; 12 bases are shared with TRBD2. With 10 bases clipped from V and 4 bases from J, the junction kept 11 bases outside the gene matches. CDR1 and CDR2 (germline): LNHDA, SQIVND (reference sequence). The CDR3 is 15 residues long. The CDR3: CATRSSGRARYEQYF. In DNA form, the CDR3 reads TGTGCCACCCGTTCTAGCGGGAGGGCGAGGTACGAGCAGTACTTC.

The chain recombines TRBV7-7 with TRBJ2-2, with 7 nucleotides matching TRBD2. Germline assignment: CDR1 SSHAT and CDR2 FNYEAQ (reference sequence). V shed 5 bases and J 7 bases; nucleotides not matched to a gene: 7. This CDR3 contains 14 residues. The CDR3 nucleotides are TGTGCCAGCAGCCCCCGACTAGCAGGCGGGGAGCTGTTTTTT. It codes for CASSPRLAGGELFF.

This sequence joins TRBV9 and TRBJ2-2, with 11 bases identical to TRBD2. CDR1 SGDLS and CDR2 YYNGEE come from the germline V gene. The CDR3 extends over 16 amino acids. The J segment lost 7 bases and the V segment lost 3 bases, leaving 8 bases of the junction unmatched. The CDR3 DNA sequence: TGTGCCAGCAGCGCAGAACTAGCGGGAGAATTCGGGGAGCTGTTTTTT. Translated, it gives CASSAELAGEFGELFF.

This clone was seen once. V gene TRBV28 combines with J gene TRBJ1-5; no reliable D call. V was cut by 7 bases and J by 1 base, with 14 bases left in between. The CDR3 runs 15 residues. Germline V gene lookup returns CDR1 MDHEN and CDR2 SYDVKM. Here the CDR3 reads CASTIGQWSNQPQHF. CDR3 in DNA: TGTGCCAGCACCATTGGCCAATGGAGCAATCAGCCCCAGCATTTT.

The chain has TRBV5-4 and TRBJ2-3; 9 bases line up with TRBD2. J lost 4 bases, V lost 0 bases, and 3 bases had no gene match. CDR1 and CDR2 from the germline V gene are SGHNT and YYREEE (reference sequence). The CDR3 has 15 residues. The CDR3 nucleotides read TGTGCCAGCAGCTTGGTAGCGGGAGTGGCAGATACGCAGTATTTT. Its translation is CASSLVAGVADTQYF.

In its sample, this clone was seen once. The identical CDR3 is also encoded by other nucleotide sequences in the sample. This chain uses TRBV9 with TRBJ1-2; 9 nucleotides agree with TRBD1. The CDR3 is 14 residues long. V shed 3 bases, J shed 5 bases, and the junction held 5 bases outside the gene matches. Germline values: CDR1 SGDLS, CDR2 YYNGEE. CDR3 DNA: TGTGCCAGCAGCGCCGGGACAGGGAATTATGGCTACACCTTC. Translated, it gives CASSAGTGNYGYTF.

Turning to this clone: Other DNA sequences in this sample translate to the same CDR3. The chain has TRBV29-1 and TRBJ2-5, with D possibly being TRBD2 (6 bases). The CDR3 is 12 amino acids. Germline-derived CDR1 and CDR2 are SQVTM and ANQGSEA. The V end was cut by 3 bases, the J end by 5 bases, with 10 bases between. Here the CDR3 DNA reads TGCAGCGTTGAGGGTGGGGGGGAGACCCAGTACTTC. It codes for CSVEGGGETQYF.

This chain connects TRBV30 to TRBJ2-2, with D tentatively TRBD2 (5 bases). CDR3 length equals 14 residues. V lost 3 bases, J lost 6 bases, and 14 bases lay in between. Germline V gene data show CDR1 as GTSNPN and CDR2 as SVGIG (reference sequence). The CDR3 protein is CAWSGIAVPGELFF. The CDR3 DNA reads as TGTGCCTGGAGCGGGATTGCCGTCCCCGGGGAGCTGTTTTTT.

The rearrangement links TRBV28 to TRBJ2-3; TRBD2 matches 10 bases. The J segment lost 2 bases and the V segment lost 6 bases, leaving 5 bases of the junction unmatched. The CDR3 has 15 residues. Germline CDR1 MDHEN, CDR2 SYDVKM. The CDR3 DNA sequence: TGTGCCAGCAGCCTCCTAGCGGGAGACACAGATACGCAGTATTTT. The encoded protein is CASSLLAGDTDTQYF.

J is TRBJ2-2 and V is TRBV29-1; 7 bases match TRBD1. Germline V gene lookup returns CDR1 SQVTM and CDR2 ANQGSEA. The V gene end was trimmed by 7 bases and the J gene end by 0 bases; junction bases not matched to a gene: 5. The CDR3 sequence is 14 residues long. CDR3 in DNA: TGCAGCGGTCGACAGGGTCCGAACACCGGGGAGCTGTTTTTT. Translating gives CSGRQGPNTGELFF.

This clone was recorded a few times. The rearrangement joins TRBV30 to TRBJ1-1, with 9 bases lining up with TRBD1. Germline CDR1 GTSNPN, CDR2 SVGIG (reference sequence). Trimming took 3 bases from V and 11 from J; bases not matched to a gene: 4. The CDR3 has 11 amino acids. The CDR3 DNA is TGTGCCTGGAGGGGGACAGGGTGGGCTTTCTTT. Translated, it gives CAWRGTGWAFF.

Regarding this clone: This sample includes further DNA sequences coding for the same CDR3. The V call is TRBV6-5, the J call TRBJ2-5, with TRBD1 as a possible D gene (5 bases). CDR3 length: 13 amino acids. Trimming took off 5 bases at V and 1 base at J, with 8 bases between the two ends. CDR1 and CDR2 from the germline V gene are MNHEY and SVGAGI. The CDR3 sequence is CASSRDSQETQYF. The DNA of the CDR3 is TGTGCCAGCAGTCGAGACAGCCAAGAGACCCAGTACTTC.

This rearrangement joins TRBV19 to TRBJ2-6; the D is unclear. V was pared by 2 bases and J by 1 base, with 12 bases between. The V gene's germline CDR1 is LNHDA and CDR2 SQIVND (reference sequence). The length of the CDR3 is 17 residues. The CDR3 protein is CASSIYGRRSGANVLTF. The CDR3 coding sequence is TGTGCCAGTAGTATATACGGCAGACGTTCTGGGGCCAACGTCCTGACTTTC.

The chain is built from TRBV28 and TRBJ2-1, with TRBD2 matching 8 bases. The CDR3 is 14 residues long. Germline CDR1 is MDHEN and CDR2 is SYDVKM. Trimming removed 6 bases from V and 7 bases from J; junction bases left unmatched: 8. CDR3 region: CASRRAGARNEQFF. The CDR3 DNA follows: TGTGCCAGCAGAAGAGCGGGAGCGCGGAATGAGCAGTTCTTC.

J is TRBJ1-1 and V is TRBV5-4, with a weak D call TRBD1 (5 bases). The CDR3 contains 16 residues. Germline-derived CDR1 and CDR2 are SGHNT and YYREEE (reference sequence). The V gene lost 2 bases and the J gene lost 0 bases, with 14 bases spanning the gap. This CDR3 reads CASSFPRGELNTEAFF. The CDR3 DNA is TGTGCCAGCAGCTTCCCCCGGGGCGAGCTGAACACTGAAGCTTTCTTT.

The chain couples TRBV29-1 to TRBJ2-7; 9 positions match TRBD2. Looked up from germline, CDR1 is SQVTM and CDR2 is ANQGSEA. CDR3 size: 13 residues. The V and J ends lost 8 bases and 4 bases, in that order; junction bases with no gene match: 9. The CDR3 protein is CSTLAGVGYEQYF. The CDR3 DNA sequence: TGCAGCACATTAGCGGGAGTCGGGTACGAGCAGTACTTC.